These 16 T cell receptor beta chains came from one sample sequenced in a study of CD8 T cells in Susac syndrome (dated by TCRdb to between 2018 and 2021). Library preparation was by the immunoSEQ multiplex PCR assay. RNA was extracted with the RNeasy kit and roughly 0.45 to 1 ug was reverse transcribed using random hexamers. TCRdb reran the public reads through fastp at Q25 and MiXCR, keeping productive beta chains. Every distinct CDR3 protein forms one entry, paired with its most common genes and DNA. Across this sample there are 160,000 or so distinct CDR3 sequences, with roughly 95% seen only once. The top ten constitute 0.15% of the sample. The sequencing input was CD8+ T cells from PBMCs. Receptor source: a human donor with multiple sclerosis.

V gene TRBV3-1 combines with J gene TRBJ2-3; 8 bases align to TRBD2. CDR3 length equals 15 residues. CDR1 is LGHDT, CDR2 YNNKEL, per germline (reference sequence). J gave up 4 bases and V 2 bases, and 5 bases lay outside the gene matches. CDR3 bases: TGTGCCAGCAGCCAAAACGGGGGGGCCGCAGATACGCAGTATTTT. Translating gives CASSQNGGAADTQYF.

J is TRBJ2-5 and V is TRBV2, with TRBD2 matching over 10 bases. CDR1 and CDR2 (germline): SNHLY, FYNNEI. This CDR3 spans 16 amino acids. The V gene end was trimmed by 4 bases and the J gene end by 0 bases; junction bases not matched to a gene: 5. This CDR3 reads CASSGPLAGDQETQYF. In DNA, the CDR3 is TGTGCCAGCAGTGGACCCCTAGCGGGGGACCAAGAGACCCAGTACTTC.

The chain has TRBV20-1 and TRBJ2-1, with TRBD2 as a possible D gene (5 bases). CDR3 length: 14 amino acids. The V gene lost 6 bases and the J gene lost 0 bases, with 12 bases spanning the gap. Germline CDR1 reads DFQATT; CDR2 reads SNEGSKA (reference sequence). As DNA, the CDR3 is TGCAGTGCAAAAGATAGCGTCTCCTACAATGAGCAGTTCTTC. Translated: CSAKDSVSYNEQFF.

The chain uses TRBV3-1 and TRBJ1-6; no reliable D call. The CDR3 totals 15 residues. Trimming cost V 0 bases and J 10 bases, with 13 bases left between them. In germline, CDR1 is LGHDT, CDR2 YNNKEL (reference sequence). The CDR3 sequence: CASSQDLAESSPLHF. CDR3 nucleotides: TGTGCCAGCAGCCAAGATCTGGCAGAAAGCTCACCCCTCCACTTT.

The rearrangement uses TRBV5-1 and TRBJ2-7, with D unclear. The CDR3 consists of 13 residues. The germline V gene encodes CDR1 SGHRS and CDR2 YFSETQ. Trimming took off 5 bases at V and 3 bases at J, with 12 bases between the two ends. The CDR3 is CASSDGMDYEQYF. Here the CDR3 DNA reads TGCGCCAGCAGTGACGGAATGGACTACGAGCAGTACTTC.

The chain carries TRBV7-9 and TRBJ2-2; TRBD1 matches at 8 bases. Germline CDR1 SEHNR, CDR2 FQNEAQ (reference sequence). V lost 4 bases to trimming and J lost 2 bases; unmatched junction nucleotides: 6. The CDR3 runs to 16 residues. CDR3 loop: CASSSNDRGNTGELFF. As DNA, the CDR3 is TGTGCCAGCAGCTCGAACGACAGGGGAAACACCGGGGAGCTGTTTTTT.

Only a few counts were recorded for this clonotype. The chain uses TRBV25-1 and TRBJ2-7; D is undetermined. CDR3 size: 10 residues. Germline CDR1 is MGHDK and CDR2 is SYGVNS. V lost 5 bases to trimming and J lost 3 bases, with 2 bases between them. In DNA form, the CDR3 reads TGTGCCAGCAGTCTCTACGAGCAGTACTTC. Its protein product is CASSLYEQYF.

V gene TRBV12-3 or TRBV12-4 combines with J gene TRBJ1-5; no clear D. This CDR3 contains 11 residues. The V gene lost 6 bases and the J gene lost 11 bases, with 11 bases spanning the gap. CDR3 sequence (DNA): TGTGCCAGCAGCCCCGGGAGCACCCAGCATTTT. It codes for CASSPGSTQHF.

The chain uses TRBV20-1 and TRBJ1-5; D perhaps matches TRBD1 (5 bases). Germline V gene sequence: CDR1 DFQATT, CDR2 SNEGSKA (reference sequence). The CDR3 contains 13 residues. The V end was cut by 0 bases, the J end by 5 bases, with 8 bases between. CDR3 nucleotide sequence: TGCAGTGCTAGAGATGGGGGGGATCAGCCCCAGCATTTT. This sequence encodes CSARDGGDQPQHF.

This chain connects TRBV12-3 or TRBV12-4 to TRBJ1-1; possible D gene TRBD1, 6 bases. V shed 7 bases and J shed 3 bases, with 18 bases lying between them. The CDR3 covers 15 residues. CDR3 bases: TGTGCCAGCAACCCTGGGGGCAGGGTGGACACTGAAGCTTTCTTT. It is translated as CASNPGGRVDTEAFF.

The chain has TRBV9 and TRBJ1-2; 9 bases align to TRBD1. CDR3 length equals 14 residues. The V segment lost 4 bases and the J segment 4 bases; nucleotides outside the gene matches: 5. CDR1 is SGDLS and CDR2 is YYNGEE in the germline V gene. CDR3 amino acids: CASSPGQGIYGYTF. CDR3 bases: TGTGCCAGCAGCCCGGGACAGGGCATCTATGGCTACACCTTC.

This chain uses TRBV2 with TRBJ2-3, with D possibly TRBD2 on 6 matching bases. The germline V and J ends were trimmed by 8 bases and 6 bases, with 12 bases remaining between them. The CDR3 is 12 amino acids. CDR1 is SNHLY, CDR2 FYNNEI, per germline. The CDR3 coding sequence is TGTGCCAGCGAAGGGGAGGTTGATACGCAGTATTTT. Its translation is CASEGEVDTQYF.

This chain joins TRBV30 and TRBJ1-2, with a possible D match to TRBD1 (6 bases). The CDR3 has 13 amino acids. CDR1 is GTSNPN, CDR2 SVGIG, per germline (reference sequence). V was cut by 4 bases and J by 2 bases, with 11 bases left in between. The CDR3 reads CAWKIGQNYGYTF. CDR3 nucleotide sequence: TGTGCCTGGAAAATTGGACAGAACTATGGCTACACCTTC.

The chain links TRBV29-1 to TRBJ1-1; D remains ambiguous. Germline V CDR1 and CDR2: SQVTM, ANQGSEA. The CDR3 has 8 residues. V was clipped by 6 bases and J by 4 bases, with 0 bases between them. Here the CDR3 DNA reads TGCAGCGTCACTGAAGCTTTCTTT. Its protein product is CSVTEAFF.

The chain's CDR3 is CASRDPSDTGELFF. Written as DNA, the CDR3 is TGTGCCAGCAGGGACCCCTCGGACACCGGGGAGCTGTTTTTT. The chain employs TRBV4-2 and TRBJ2-2; D not certain. Germline CDR1 reads LGHNA; CDR2 reads YNFKEQ. The CDR3 length is 14 residues. V lost 6 bases and J lost 3, with 11 bases in between.

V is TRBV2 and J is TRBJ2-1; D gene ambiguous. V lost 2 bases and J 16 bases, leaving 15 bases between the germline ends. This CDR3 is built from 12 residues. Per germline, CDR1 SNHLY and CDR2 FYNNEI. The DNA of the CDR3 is TGTGCCAGCAGTGAACTGACTTCTCTAGGTTTCTTC. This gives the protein CASSELTSLGFF.